A selection of T cell receptor beta chains follows, all from one sample in a study of lung T cells in sarcoidosis with Löfgren's syndrome. MiXCR, run by TCRdb on the reads, gives a single entry per CDR3 protein. The repertoire holds around 21,000 distinct CDR3 sequences, with roughly 22% as singletons. The sample was CD4+ T cells from PBMCs. All receptors come from a human donor with sarcoidosis (Löfgren's syndrome or another form), or a control subject (not recorded which). The CDR3 runs from the conserved cysteine through the conserved F or W. The D gene is left open where the match is weak. A row's size may be missing; if present it is once, few, many or a size class.

TRBJ1-5 TRBD1 TRBV19 many CASSPTGGGGPQHF TGTGCCAGTAGTCCTACAGGGGGAGGGGGACCCCAGCATTTT
TRBJ2-6 . TRBV20-1 . CSVPPRQVSGANVLTF TGCAGTGTTCCTCCTAGACAGGTCTCCGGGGCCAACGTCCTGACTTTC
TRBJ2-5 . TRBV7-9 many CASSLANRDEETQYF TGTGCCAGCAGCTTAGCGAACAGAGATGAGGAGACCCAGTACTTC
TRBJ1-5 . TRBV4-3 many CASSQDLQVYYQPQHF TGCGCCAGCAGCCAAGATCTACAGGTTTATTATCAGCCCCAGCATTTT
TRBJ2-3 . TRBV7-2 many CASSLSSLNTQYF TGTGCCAGCAGCTTAAGTTCGCTCAATACGCAGTATTTT
TRBJ1-4 . TRBV15 many CATSRDPSSRGEKLFF TGTGCCACCAGCAGAGATCCGTCCTCTAGAGGGGAAAAACTGTTTTTT
TRBJ2-7 TRBD1 TRBV18 many CASSPRTGVDEQYF TGTGCCAGCTCACCAAGGACAGGGGTGGACGAGCAGTACTTC
TRBJ2-3 . TRBV3-1 many CASSLLIGDPSTDTQYF TGTGCCAGCAGCCTCCTCATAGGGGACCCTAGCACAGATACGCAGTATTTT
TRBJ2-7 TRBD2 TRBV29-1 few CSVVVLAGVVEQYF TGCAGCGTTGTGGTGCTAGCGGGAGTAGTCGAGCAGTACTTC
TRBJ2-7 . TRBV6-7 many CAAGRGEESPYEQYF TGTGCCGCAGGTAGGGGAGAAGAAAGCCCCTACGAGCAGTACTTC
TRBJ2-1 . TRBV12-3/TRBV12-4 many CASSLSFPPYNEQFF TGTGCCAGCAGTTTATCCTTCCCGCCCTACAATGAGCAGTTCTTC
TRBJ2-7 TRBD1 TRBV5-6 few CASSLTGSSYEQYF TGTGCCAGCAGTCTGACAGGGTCCTCCTACGAGCAGTACTTC
TRBJ1-1 . TRBV6-1 medium-sized CASSSGAVNTEAFF TGTGCCAGCAGTTCAGGGGCCGTGAACACTGAAGCTTTCTTT
TRBJ2-3 . TRBV18 few CASSSQETDTQYF TGTGCCAGCTCGTCGCAGGAAACAGATACGCAGTATTTT
TRBJ1-1 TRBD1 TRBV12-3/TRBV12-4 . CASRNRGWVDTEAFF TGTGCCAGCAGAAACAGGGGTTGGGTGGACACTGAAGCTTTCTTT
TRBJ2-7 TRBD1 TRBV6-1 many CASSFPGTGSNEQYF TGTGCCAGCAGTTTCCCCGGGACAGGGTCTAACGAGCAGTACTTC
TRBJ2-5 . TRBV27 . CASSGRKETQYF TGTGCCAGTAGTGGCAGGAAAGAGACCCAGTACTTC
TRBJ2-1 . TRBV12-3/TRBV12-4 . CASSLRSYNEQLF TGTGCCAGCAGTTTGCGGTCCTACAATGAGCAGCTCTTC
TRBJ1-2 TRBD1 TRBV27 many CASSPRDRVTYGYTF TGTGCCAGCAGTCCCCGGGACAGGGTAACCTATGGCTACACCTTC
TRBJ2-5 . TRBV7-7 many CASSVTGTLQETQYF TGTGCCAGCAGCGTTACAGGGACTTTACAAGAGACCCAGTACTTC
TRBJ2-2 TRBD1 TRBV7-2 many CASSSQGASTGELFF TGTGCCAGCAGCTCTCAGGGGGCTTCCACCGGGGAGCTGTTTTTT
TRBJ1-5 . TRBV2 . CASSPQNSSQPLHF TGTGCCAGCAGTCCCCAGAATAGCAGTCAGCCCCTGCATTTT
TRBJ1-3 TRBD1 TRBV28 medium-sized CASSLGGTGVATGNTIYF TGTGCCAGCAGTTTAGGCGGGACAGGGGTCGCCACTGGAAACACCATATATTTT
TRBJ2-7 . TRBV15 medium-sized CATSGGRGSTYEQYF TGTGCCACCAGCGGGGGGCGGGGGTCCACCTACGAGCAGTACTTC
TRBJ2-3 TRBD2 TRBV28 medium-sized CASSLGTSGYTDTQYF TGTGCCAGCAGCCTCGGGACTAGCGGTTACACAGATACGCAGTATTTT
TRBJ2-1 TRBD2 TRBV6-1 medium-sized CASSRLGLAGAGQFF TGTGCCAGCAGTAGATTAGGACTAGCGGGGGCCGGGCAGTTCTTC
TRBJ2-1 . TRBV6-2/TRBV6-3 medium-sized CASSSGPGLQQFF TGTGCCAGCAGTTCGGGCCCGGGACTCCAGCAGTTCTTC
TRBJ2-3 TRBD1 TRBV7-2 many CASSGQGASDTQYF TGTGCCAGCAGTGGGCAGGGGGCGTCAGATACGCAGTATTTT
TRBJ2-7 . TRBV28 many CASSFAYSAGAYEQYF TGTGCCAGCAGTTTCGCTTACTCGGCTGGGGCCTACGAGCAGTACTTC
TRBJ2-4 . TRBV30 few CAWSSTGFAKNIQYF TGTGCCTGGAGCTCGACAGGTTTTGCCAAAAACATTCAGTACTTC
TRBJ2-7 TRBD1 TRBV20-1 many CSARVWTGENEQYF TGCAGTGCTAGAGTCTGGACAGGGGAAAACGAGCAGTACTTC
TRBJ2-3 . TRBV7-6 medium-sized CASSLAVNTDTQYF TGTGCCAGCAGCTTAGCCGTTAACACAGATACGCAGTATTTT
TRBJ2-1 . TRBV6-2/TRBV6-3 medium-sized CASSYSLSRDSYNEQFF TGTGCCAGCAGTTACTCGTTGTCCAGGGACTCCTACAATGAGCAGTTCTTC
TRBJ2-1 . TRBV20-1 . CSAGRLVLHNEQFF TGCAGTGCTGGGCGACTGGTTCTTCACAATGAGCAGTTCTTC
TRBJ2-5 . TRBV28 few CASRDLETQYF TGTGCCAGCAGAGATCTGGAGACCCAGTACTTC
TRBJ2-1 . TRBV3-1 many CASSQDGTEQFF TGTGCCAGCAGCCAAGATGGGACGGAGCAGTTCTTC
TRBJ2-7 . TRBV2 many CAGKTDSGKPYEQYF TGTGCCGGCAAGACGGACAGCGGAAAGCCCTACGAGCAGTACTTC
TRBJ1-1 . TRBV19 many CASSFVGTEAFF TGTGCCAGTAGTTTTGTGGGGACTGAAGCTTTCTTT
TRBJ2-7 . TRBV19 many CASSISASGLPYEQYF TGTGCCAGTAGTATTTCGGCCAGCGGTCTACCTTACGAGCAGTACTTC
TRBJ1-2 . TRBV5-1 many CASSLGTGGYTF TGCGCCAGCAGCTTGGGAACCGGGGGCTACACCTTC
TRBJ1-1 . TRBV28 medium-sized CASSLESNVNTEAFF TGTGCCAGCAGTTTGGAGTCCAATGTGAACACTGAAGCTTTCTTT
TRBJ2-1 . TRBV9 few CASSVVTSNEQFF TGTGCCAGCAGCGTAGTTACTAGCAATGAGCAGTTCTTC
TRBJ2-2 TRBD2 TRBV3-1 few CASSHLSGSGTGELFF TGTGCCAGCAGCCACCTTAGCGGGAGTGGGACCGGGGAGCTGTTTTTT